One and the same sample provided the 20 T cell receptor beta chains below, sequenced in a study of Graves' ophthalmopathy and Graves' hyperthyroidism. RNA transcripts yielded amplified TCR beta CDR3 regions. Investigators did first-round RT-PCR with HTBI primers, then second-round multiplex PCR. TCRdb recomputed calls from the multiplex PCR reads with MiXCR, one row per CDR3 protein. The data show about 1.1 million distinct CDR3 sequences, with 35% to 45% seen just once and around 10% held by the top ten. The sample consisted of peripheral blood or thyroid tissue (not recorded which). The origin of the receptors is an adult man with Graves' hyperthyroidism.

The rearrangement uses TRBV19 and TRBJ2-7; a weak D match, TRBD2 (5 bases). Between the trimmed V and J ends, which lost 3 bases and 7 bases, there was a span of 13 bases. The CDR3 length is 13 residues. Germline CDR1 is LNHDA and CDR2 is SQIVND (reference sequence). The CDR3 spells CASSIRFGSEQYF. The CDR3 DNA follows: TGTGCCAGTAGTATCCGGTTTGGGAGTGAGCAGTACTTC.

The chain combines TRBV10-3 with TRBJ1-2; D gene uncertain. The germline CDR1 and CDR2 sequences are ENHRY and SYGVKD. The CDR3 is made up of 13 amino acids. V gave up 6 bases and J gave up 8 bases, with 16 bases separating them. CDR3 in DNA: TGTGCCATCAGGGAAGGACTGGGAGGGGGCTACACCTTC. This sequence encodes CAIREGLGGGYTF.

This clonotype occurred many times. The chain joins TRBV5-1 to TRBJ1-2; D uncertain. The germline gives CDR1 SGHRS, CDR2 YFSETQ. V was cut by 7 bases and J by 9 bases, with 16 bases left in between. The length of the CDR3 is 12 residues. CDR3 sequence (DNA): TGCGCCAGCTTGGACCTGGGCGGAAGCTACACCTTC. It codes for CASLDLGGSYTF.

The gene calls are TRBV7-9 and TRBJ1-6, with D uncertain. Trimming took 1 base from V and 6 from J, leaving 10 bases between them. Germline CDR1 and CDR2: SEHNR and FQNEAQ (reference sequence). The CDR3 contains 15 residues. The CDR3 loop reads CASSLEVASNSPLHF. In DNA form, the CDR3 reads TGTGCCAGCAGCTTAGAGGTGGCGAGTAATTCACCCCTCCACTTT.

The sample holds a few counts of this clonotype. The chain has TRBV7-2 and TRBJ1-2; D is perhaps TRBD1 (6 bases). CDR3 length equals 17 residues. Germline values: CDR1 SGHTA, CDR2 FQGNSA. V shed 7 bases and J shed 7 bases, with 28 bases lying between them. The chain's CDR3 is CASTKGGEDRLFGGYTF. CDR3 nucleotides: TGTGCCAGCACCAAGGGGGGGGAGGACCGCCTCTTTGGTGGCTACACCTTC.

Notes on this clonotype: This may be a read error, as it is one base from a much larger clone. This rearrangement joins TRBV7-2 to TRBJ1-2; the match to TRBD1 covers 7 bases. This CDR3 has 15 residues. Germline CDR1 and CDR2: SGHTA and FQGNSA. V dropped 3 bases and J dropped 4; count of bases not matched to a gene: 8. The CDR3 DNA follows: TGTGCCAGCAGCTTGGAGGGGGCTGAAAGCTATGGCTACACCTTC. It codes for CASSLEGAESYGYTF.

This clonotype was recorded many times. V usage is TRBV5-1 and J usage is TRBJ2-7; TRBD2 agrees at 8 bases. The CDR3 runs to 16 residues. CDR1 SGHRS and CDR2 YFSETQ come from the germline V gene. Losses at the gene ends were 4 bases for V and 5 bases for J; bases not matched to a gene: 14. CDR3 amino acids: CASSPSPGTRSDEQYF. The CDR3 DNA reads TGCGCCAGCAGCCCCAGCCCCGGGACTAGGAGTGACGAGCAGTACTTC.

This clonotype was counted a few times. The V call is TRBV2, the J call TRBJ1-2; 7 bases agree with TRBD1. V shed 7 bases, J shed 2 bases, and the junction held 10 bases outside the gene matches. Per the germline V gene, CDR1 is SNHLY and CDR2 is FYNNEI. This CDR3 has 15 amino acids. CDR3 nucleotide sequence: TGTGCCAGCACTGGGCCGACAGGGACCAACTATGGCTACACCTTC. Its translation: CASTGPTGTNYGYTF.

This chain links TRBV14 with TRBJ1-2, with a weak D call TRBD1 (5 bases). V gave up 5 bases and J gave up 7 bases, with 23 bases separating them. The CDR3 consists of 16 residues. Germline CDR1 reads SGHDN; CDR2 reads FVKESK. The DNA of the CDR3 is TGTGCCAGCAGCAGGGGTCTCGCCAGGTCCTCAGGTGGCTACACCTTC. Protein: CASSRGLARSSGGYTF.

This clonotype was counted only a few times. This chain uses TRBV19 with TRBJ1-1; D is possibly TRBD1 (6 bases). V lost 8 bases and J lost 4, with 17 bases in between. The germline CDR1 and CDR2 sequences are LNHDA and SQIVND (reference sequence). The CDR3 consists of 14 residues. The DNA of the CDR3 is TGTGCCAGTGCACGCACAGGGTTGATCACTGAAGCTTTCTTT. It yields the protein CASARTGLITEAFF.

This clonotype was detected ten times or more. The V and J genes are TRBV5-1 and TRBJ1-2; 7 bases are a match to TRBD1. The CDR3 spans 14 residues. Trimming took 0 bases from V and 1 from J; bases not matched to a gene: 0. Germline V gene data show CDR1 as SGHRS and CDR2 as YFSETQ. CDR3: CASSLGQGNYGYTF. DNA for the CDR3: TGCGCCAGCAGCTTGGGACAGGGTAACTATGGCTACACCTTC. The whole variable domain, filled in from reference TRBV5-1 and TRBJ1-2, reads KAGVTQTPRYLIKTRGQQVTLSCSPISGHRSVSWYQQTPGQGLQFLFEYFSETQRNKGNFPGRFSGRQFSNSRSEMNVSTLELGDSALYLCASSLGQGNYGYTFGSGTRLTVV.

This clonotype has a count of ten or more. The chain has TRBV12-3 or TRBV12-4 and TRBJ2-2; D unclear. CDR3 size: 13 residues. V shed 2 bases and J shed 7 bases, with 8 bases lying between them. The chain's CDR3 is CASSLYGGGELFF. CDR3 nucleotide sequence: TGTGCCAGCAGTTTATATGGTGGCGGGGAGCTGTTTTTT.

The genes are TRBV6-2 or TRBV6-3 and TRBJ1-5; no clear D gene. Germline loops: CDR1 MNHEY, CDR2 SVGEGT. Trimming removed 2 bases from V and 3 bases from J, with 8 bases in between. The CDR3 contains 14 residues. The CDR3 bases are TGTGCCAGCAGTTACGATCTACCCAATCAGCCCCAGCATTTT. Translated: CASSYDLPNQPQHF.

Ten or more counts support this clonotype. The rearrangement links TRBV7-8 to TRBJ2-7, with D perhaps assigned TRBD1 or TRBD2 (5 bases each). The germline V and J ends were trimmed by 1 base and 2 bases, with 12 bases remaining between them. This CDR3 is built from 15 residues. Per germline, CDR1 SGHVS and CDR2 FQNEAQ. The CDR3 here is CASSLGDRDPYEQYF. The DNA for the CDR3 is TGTGCCAGCAGCTTAGGGGACCGGGACCCCTACGAGCAGTACTTC.

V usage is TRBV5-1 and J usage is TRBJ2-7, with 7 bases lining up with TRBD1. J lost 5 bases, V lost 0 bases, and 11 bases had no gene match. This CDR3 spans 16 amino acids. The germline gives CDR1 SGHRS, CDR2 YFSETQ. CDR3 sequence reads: CASSLDPTGVFDEQYF. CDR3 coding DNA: TGCGCCAGCAGCTTGGACCCTACAGGGGTTTTCGACGAGCAGTACTTC.

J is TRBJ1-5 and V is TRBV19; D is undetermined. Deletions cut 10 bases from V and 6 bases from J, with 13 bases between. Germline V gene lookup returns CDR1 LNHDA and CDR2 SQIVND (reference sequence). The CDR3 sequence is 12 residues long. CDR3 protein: CATSDGRQPQHF. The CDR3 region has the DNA TGTGCCACGTCTGACGGGCGTCAGCCCCAGCATTTT. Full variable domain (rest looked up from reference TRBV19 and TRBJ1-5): DGGITQSPKYLFRKEGQNVTLSCEQNLNHDAMYWYRQDPGQGLRLIYYSQIVNDFQKGDIAEGYSVSREKKESFPLTVTSAQKNPTAFYLCATSDGRQPQHFGDGTRLSIL.

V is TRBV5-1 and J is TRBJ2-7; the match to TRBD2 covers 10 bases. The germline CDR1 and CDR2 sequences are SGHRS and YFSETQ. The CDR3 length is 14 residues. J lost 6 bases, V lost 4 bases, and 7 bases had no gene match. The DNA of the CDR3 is TGCGCCAGCAGCCCGGCTAGCGGGAGATCCGAGCAGTACTTC. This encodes CASSPASGRSEQYF.

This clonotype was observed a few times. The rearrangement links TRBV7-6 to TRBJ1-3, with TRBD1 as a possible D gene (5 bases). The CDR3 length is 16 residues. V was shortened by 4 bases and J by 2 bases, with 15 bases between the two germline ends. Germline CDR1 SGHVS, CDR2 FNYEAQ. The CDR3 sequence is CASSSPIGTAGNTIYF. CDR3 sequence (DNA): TGTGCCAGCAGCTCCCCAATAGGGACGGCTGGAAACACCATATATTTT.

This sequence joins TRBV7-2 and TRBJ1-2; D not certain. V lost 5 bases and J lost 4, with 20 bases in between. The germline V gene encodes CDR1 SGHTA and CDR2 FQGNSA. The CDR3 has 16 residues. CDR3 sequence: CASSPSTMNTGYGYTF. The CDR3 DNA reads TGTGCCAGCAGCCCTAGTACGATGAACACTGGCTATGGCTACACCTTC.

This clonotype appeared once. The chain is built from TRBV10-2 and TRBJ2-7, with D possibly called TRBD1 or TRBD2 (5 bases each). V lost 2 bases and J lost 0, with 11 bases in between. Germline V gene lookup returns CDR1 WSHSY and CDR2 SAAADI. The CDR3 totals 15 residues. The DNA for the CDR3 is TGCGCCAGCAGTGAGCCGGGACGAACCTCCTACGAGCAGTACTTC. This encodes CASSEPGRTSYEQYF.